Sequencing of this TCR beta chain was carried out in a study of shared clonotypes between healthy human individuals. Study background: Researchers drew samples from a couple of women and a few men aged 18 to 49. Study outcomes and limitations: Approximately 4.6% of naive CD4 clonotypes were shared across a few donors.

Profiling relied on immunoSEQ multiplex PCR, and the TCRdb table lists in-frame clones only, not all of them. Of about 2 million clones in the sample, over 85% were seen once. The V gene's germline CDR1 is KGHSH and CDR2 LQKENI. This CDR3 comprises 15 residues. Trimming shortened V by 3 bases and J by 2 bases, and 13 bases separated the two germline ends. Terminally differentiated effector memory CD45RA+ cells were excluded from the naive CD8 cells, which were CD45RO-negative and positively selected for CCR7. Comment on this clone: Antigen: not known.

The chain joins TRBV18 to TRBJ1-2; D ambiguous. The source of this sequence is a young man in good health. The sequenced sample consisted of naive CD8+ T cells sorted from blood. The CDR3 coding sequence is TGTGCCAGCTCACCTTCGACACACCAAAACTATGGCTACACCTTC. It encodes CASSPSTHQNYGYTF.